Listed below are T cell receptor beta chains from one sample, sequenced in a study of CD8 T cells in Susac syndrome. TCRdb itself ran the immunoSEQ multiplex PCR reads through MiXCR, one entry per CDR3 protein. The data show about 82,000 distinct CDR3 sequences, about 95% seen once. Sequencing was carried out using CD8+ T cells from PBMCs. These receptor sequences come from a human donor with Susac syndrome. CDR3s include the opening cysteine and the closing phenylalanine or tryptophan. D genes are given only for firm matches. Expanded clones are given a class, and other clones once, few, many or no size at all.

DNA	CDR3	D	size	V	J
TGTGCCTGGAGGACGACAGGAGGGACTGAAAAACTGTTTTTT	CAWRTTGGTEKLFF	NA	NA	TRBV30	TRBJ1-4
TGCAGTGCTAGAAGGGTTTCTGGGGCCAACGTCCTGACTTTC	CSARRVSGANVLTF	NA	NA	TRBV20-1	TRBJ2-6
TGTGCCAGCAGCGTCGGGACATTCCAAGAGACCCAGTACTTC	CASSVGTFQETQYF	NA	NA	TRBV9	TRBJ2-5
TGTGCCAGCAGTCCCGGACTAGCGGGGAACACCGGGGAGCTGTTTTTT	CASSPGLAGNTGELFF	TRBD2	NA	TRBV5-6	TRBJ2-2
TGTGCCAGCTCTCCCGGGAGTCTAACGGGGAATGAGCAGTTCTTC	CASSPGSLTGNEQFF	NA	NA	TRBV18	TRBJ2-1
TGTGCCAGCAGTTTATCGATTGGGCAGAGCACAGATACGCAGTATTTT	CASSLSIGQSTDTQYF	NA	once	TRBV27	TRBJ2-3
TGCAGCGTTGAAGGAACAGGGGGCGCAAATGGCTACACCTTC	CSVEGTGGANGYTF	TRBD1	few	TRBV29-1	TRBJ1-2
TGCAGTGCTCACACGGGGCCGAGCACAGATACGCAGTATTTT	CSAHTGPSTDTQYF	NA	NA	TRBV20-1	TRBJ2-3
TGTGCCAGCCAGGGTAGGGAGAACACTGAAGCTTTCTTT	CASQGRENTEAFF	NA	NA	TRBV7-9	TRBJ1-1
TGTGCCAGCAGCTTGGGCGGGACAGCTTATAATTCACCCCTCCACTTT	CASSLGGTAYNSPLHF	TRBD1	NA	TRBV5-4	TRBJ1-6
TGCAGTGCCGCGCGGGACAGGGATGGCTACACCTTC	CSAARDRDGYTF	TRBD1	NA	TRBV20-1	TRBJ1-2
TGCGCCAGCAGTGGAGACAGGGGCGCAGATACGCAGTATTTT	CASSGDRGADTQYF	TRBD1	NA	TRBV10-1	TRBJ2-3
TGTGCCAGCAGTCGGACGGGACAGGGCCCAGATACGCAGTATTTT	CASSRTGQGPDTQYF	TRBD1	NA	TRBV6-5	TRBJ2-3
TGTGCCTGGAGTGTACACACTAGCCGGCAAGAGACCCAGTACTTC	CAWSVHTSRQETQYF	NA	NA	TRBV30	TRBJ2-5
TGCAGTGCTAGAGGACACGGGCCGGGCTTGGAAAAACTGTTTTTT	CSARGHGPGLEKLFF	NA	NA	TRBV20-1	TRBJ1-4
TGCGCCAGCAGCCGGGACAGGGAGCTGAACACTGAAGCTTTCTTT	CASSRDRELNTEAFF	TRBD1	NA	TRBV5-1	TRBJ1-1
TGTGCCAGCAGCTTAGAGGGCAGGGTACCCTACAATGAGCAGTTCTTC	CASSLEGRVPYNEQFF	NA	NA	TRBV7-9	TRBJ2-1
TGTGCCAGCAGGTACGGCGGGGAGACCCAGTACTTC	CASRYGGETQYF	NA	NA	TRBV7-9	TRBJ2-5
TGCGCCAGCAGCCATAGAGTTGCTGAAAAACTGTTTTTT	CASSHRVAEKLFF	NA	NA	TRBV4-3	TRBJ1-4
TGTGCCTGGAGTGTAGGAGGGCCCGAGCAGTACTTC	CAWSVGGPEQYF	NA	NA	TRBV30	TRBJ2-7
TGCAGTGCGAGGAACCCGGGACAGTCCTACGAGCAGTACTTC	CSARNPGQSYEQYF	TRBD1	NA	TRBV20-1	TRBJ2-7
TGCAGCGCCGGAGACAGGAACTCTGGAAACACCATATATTTT	CSAGDRNSGNTIYF	NA	NA	TRBV29-1	TRBJ1-3
TGCGCCAGCAGCTTGCAACTAGCGGGGGGGAAATCGCAGTATTTT	CASSLQLAGGKSQYF	TRBD2	NA	TRBV5-1	TRBJ2-3
TGTGCCAGCAGCTTAGATCTTAGCCTCCCGGCTAGCGGGGGGGAGGAGACCCAGTACTTC	CASSLDLSLPASGGEETQYF	TRBD2	NA	TRBV11-3	TRBJ2-5
TGCGCCAGCAGCGCGACAGAGGGTTCACCCCTCCACTTT	CASSATEGSPLHF	NA	NA	TRBV5-1	TRBJ1-6
TGTGCCTGGAGTAAGGAGCAGGGTATGACTCGGTCACCCCTCCACTTT	CAWSKEQGMTRSPLHF	NA	NA	TRBV30	TRBJ1-6
TGTGCCAGCAGCCCAGGGGGGACCAGTGGCGAGCAGTACTTC	CASSPGGTSGEQYF	NA	NA	TRBV28	TRBJ2-7
TGTGCCAGCTCACCAAACGCGCCCAGGGATACGCAGTATTTT	CASSPNAPRDTQYF	NA	NA	TRBV18	TRBJ2-3
TGCAGTGCTCGCAGACAGGGTAACTCTGGGGCCAACGTCCTGACTTTC	CSARRQGNSGANVLTF	TRBD1	NA	TRBV20-1	TRBJ2-6
TGCGCCAGCAGCCCGGGACAGGGTACCTACGAGCAGTACTTC	CASSPGQGTYEQYF	TRBD1	NA	TRBV4-3	TRBJ2-7
TGCGCCAGCAGCTTGGGGGTTGGTAGCGAAGAGACCCAGTACTTC	CASSLGVGSEETQYF	NA	NA	TRBV5-1	TRBJ2-5